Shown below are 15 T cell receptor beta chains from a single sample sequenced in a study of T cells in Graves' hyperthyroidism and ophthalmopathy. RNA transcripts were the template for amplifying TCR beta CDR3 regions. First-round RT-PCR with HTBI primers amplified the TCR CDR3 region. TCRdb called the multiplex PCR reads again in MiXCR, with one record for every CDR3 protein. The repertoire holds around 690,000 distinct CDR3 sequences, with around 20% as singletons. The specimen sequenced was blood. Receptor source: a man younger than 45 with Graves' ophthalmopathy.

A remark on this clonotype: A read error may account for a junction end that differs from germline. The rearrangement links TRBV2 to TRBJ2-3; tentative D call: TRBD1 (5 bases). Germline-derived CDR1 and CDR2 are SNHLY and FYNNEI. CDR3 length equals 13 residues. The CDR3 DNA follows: TGTGCCACCCTGGGGCTAGTCCCAGATACGCAGTGTTTT. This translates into CATLGLVPDTQCF.

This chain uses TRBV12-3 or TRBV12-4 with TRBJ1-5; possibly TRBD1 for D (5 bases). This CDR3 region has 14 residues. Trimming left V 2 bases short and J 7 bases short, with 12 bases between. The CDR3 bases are TGTGCCAGCAGTTTAAACTGGGGCTGGCAGCCCCAGCATTTT. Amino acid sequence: CASSLNWGWQPQHF.

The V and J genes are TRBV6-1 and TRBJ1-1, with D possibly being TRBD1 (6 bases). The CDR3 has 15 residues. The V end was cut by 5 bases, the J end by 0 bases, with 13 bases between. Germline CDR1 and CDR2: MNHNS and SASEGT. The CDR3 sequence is CASSPRTVMNTEAFF. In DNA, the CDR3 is TGTGCCAGCAGTCCGCGGACAGTTATGAACACTGAAGCTTTCTTT.

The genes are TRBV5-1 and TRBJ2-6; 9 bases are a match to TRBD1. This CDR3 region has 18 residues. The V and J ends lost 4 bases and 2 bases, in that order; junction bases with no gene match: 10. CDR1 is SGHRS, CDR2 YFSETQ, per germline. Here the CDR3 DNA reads TGCGCCAGCAGCGATATCCGGCGGGACAGGGCTGGGGCCAACGTCCTGACTTTC. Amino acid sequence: CASSDIRRDRAGANVLTF.

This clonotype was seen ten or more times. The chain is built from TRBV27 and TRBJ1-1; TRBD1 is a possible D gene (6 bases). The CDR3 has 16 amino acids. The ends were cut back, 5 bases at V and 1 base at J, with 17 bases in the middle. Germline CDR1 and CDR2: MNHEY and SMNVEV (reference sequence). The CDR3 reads CASSPTGWGTNTEAFF. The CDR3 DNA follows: TGTGCCAGCAGTCCCACAGGGTGGGGCACGAACACTGAAGCTTTCTTT.

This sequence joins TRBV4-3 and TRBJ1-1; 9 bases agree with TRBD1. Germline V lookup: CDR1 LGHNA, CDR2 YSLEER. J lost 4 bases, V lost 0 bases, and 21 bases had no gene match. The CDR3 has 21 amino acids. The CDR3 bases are TGCGCCAGCAGCCAAGAGTATCCGGGACAGGGCCCTTCGTGGGGTGGCACTGAAGCTTTCTTT. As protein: CASSQEYPGQGPSWGGTEAFF.

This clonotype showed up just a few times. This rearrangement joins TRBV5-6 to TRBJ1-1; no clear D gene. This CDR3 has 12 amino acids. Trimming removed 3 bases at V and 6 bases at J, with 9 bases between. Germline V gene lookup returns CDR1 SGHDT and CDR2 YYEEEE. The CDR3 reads CASSYKISEAFF. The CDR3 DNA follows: TGTGCCAGCAGCTACAAAATTTCTGAAGCTTTCTTT.

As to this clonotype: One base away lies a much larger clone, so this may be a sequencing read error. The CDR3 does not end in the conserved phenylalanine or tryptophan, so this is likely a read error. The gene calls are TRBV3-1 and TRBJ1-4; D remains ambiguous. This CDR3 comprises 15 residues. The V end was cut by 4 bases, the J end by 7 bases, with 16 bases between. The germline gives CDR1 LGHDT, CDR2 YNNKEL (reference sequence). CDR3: CASSLSLHRGEKLFS. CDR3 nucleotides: TGTGCCAGCAGCCTCTCTCTCCATCGGGGTGAAAAACTGTTTTCT.

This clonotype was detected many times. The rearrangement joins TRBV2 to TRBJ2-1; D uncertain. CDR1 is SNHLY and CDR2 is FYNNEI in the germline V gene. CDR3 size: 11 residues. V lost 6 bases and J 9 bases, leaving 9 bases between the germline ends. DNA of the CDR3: TGTGCCAGCAGACCTGTCTCTGAGCAGTTCTTC. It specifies CASRPVSEQFF.

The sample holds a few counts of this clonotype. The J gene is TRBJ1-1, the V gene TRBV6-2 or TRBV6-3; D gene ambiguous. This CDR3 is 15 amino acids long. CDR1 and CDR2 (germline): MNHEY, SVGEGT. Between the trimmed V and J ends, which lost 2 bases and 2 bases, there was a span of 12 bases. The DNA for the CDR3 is TGTGCCAGCAGTTACGCCGAAGGCCTAAACACTGAAGCTTTCTTT. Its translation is CASSYAEGLNTEAFF.

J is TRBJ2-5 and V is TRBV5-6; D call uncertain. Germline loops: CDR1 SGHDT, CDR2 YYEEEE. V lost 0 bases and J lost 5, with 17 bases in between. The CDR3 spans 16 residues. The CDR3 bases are TGTGCCAGCAGCTTGGACGGGTCGCCCCGATGGGAGACCCAGTACTTC. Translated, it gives CASSLDGSPRWETQYF.

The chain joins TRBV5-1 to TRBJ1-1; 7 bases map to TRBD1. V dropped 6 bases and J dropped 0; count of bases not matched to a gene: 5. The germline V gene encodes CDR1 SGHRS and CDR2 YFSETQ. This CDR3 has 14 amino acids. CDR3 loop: CASMAGGMNTEAFF. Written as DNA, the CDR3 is TGCGCCAGCATGGCAGGGGGGATGAACACTGAAGCTTTCTTT.

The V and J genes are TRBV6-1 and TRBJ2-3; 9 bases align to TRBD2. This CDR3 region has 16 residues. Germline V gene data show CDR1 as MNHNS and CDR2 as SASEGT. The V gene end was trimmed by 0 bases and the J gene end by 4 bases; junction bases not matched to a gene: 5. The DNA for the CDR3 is TGTGCCAGCAGTGAAGCCGGGGCGGGAGGGCCAGATACGCAGTATTTT. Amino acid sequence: CASSEAGAGGPDTQYF.

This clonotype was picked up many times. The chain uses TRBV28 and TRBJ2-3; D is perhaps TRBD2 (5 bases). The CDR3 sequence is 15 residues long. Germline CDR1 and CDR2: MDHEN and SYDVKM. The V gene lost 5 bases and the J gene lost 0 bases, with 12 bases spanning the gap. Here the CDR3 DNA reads TGTGCCAGCAGTCCCTGGACGGGGAGCACAGATACGCAGTATTTT. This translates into CASSPWTGSTDTQYF.

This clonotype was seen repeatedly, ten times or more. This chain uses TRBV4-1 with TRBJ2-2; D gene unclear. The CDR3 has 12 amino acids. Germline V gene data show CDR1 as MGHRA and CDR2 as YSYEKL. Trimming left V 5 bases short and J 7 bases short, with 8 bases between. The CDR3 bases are TGCGCCAGCAGCTCCCCAGGCGGGGAGCTGTTTTTT. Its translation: CASSSPGGELFF.